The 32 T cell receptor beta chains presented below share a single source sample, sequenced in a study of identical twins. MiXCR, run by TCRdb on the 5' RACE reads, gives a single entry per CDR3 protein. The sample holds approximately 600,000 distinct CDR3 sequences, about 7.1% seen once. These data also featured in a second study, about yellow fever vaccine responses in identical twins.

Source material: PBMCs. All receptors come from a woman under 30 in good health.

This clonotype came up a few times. The CDR3 DNA sequence: TGTGCCACCAGTGATATTGGGAATGAGCAGTACTTC. It specifies CATSDIGNEQYF. The rearrangement links TRBV24-1 to TRBJ2-7; D not resolved. Germline values: CDR1 KGHDR, CDR2 SFDVKD. V lost 3 bases and J 7 bases, leaving 9 bases between the germline ends. CDR3 length: 12 residues.

In DNA, the CDR3 is TGTGCTAGTGGTTTGGGCCTCGGGGTGGCAGATACGCAGTATTTT. It yields the protein CASGLGLGVADTQYF. The V call is TRBV12-5, the J call TRBJ2-3, with D possibly matching TRBD2 (5 bases). The ends were cut back, 1 base at V and 4 bases at J, with 12 bases in the middle. The length of the CDR3 is 15 residues. The germline V gene has CDR1 LGHNT and CDR2 FRNRAP.

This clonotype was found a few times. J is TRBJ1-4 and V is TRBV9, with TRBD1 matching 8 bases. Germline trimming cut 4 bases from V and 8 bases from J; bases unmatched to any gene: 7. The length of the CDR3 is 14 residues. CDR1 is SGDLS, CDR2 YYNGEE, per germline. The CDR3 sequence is CASSQDRVKEKLFF. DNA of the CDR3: TGTGCCAGCAGCCAGGACAGGGTGAAAGAAAAACTGTTTTTT.

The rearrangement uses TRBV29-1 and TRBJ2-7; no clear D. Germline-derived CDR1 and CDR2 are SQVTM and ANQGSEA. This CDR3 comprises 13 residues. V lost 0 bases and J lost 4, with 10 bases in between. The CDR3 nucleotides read TGCAGCGTTGAAGAGACTCCTTCATACGAGCAGTACTTC. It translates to CSVEETPSYEQYF.

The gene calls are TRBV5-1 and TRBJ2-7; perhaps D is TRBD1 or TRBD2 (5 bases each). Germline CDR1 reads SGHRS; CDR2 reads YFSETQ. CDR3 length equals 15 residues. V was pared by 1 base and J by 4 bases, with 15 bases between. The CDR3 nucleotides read TGCGCCAGCAGCTTGCGGGCAGGGCCGGGGTACGAGCAGTACTTC. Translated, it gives CASSLRAGPGYEQYF.

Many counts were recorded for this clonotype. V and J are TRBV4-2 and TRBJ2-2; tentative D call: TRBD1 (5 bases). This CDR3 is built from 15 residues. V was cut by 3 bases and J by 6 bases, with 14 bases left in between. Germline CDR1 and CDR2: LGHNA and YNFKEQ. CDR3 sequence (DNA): TGTGCCAGCAGCCATGACAGTGTGACCCCCGGGGAGCTGTTTTTT. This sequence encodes CASSHDSVTPGELFF.

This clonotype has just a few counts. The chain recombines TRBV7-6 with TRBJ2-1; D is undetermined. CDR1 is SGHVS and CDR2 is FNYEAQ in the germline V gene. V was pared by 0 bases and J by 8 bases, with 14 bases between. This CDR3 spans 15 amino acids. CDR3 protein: CASSLAIARSHEQFF. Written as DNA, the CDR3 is TGTGCCAGCAGCTTAGCGATCGCTAGATCTCATGAGCAGTTCTTC.

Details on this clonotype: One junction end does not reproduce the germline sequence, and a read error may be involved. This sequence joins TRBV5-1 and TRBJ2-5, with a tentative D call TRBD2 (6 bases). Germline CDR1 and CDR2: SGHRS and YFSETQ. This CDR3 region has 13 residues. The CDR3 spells CASSLGYDRDWDF. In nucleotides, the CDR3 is TGCGCCAGCAGCTTGGGGTACGACCGGGACTGGGACTTC.

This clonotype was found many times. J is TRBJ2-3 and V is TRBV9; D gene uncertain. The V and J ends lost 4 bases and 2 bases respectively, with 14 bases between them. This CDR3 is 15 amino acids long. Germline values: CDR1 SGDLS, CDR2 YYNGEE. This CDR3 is CASSLGSSPTDTQYF. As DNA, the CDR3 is TGTGCCAGCAGCCTCGGATCAAGCCCCACAGATACGCAGTATTTT.

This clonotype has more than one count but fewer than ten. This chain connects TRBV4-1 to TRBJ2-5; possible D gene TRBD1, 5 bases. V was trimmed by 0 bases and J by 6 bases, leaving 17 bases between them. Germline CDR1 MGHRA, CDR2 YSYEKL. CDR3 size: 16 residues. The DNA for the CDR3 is TGCGCCAGCAGCCAAGATGGGGCGGCACCTCAACAGACCCAGTACTTC. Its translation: CASSQDGAAPQQTQYF.

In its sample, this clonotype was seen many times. The CDR3 loop is CASMGEAFF. As DNA, the CDR3 is TGTGCCAGCATGGGTGAAGCTTTCTTT. The chain combines TRBV25-1 with TRBJ1-1; no reliable D call. The CDR3 covers 9 residues. In germline, CDR1 is MGHDK, CDR2 SYGVNS. Trimming cost V 7 bases and J 7 bases, with 4 bases left between them. The complete variable domain, with remaining parts taken from reference TRBV25-1 and TRBJ1-1, reads EADIYQTPRYLVIGTGKKITLECSQTMGHDKMYWYQQDPGMELHLIHYSYGVNSTEKGDLSSESTVSRIRTEHFPLTLESARPSHTSQYLCASMGEAFFGQGTRLTVV.

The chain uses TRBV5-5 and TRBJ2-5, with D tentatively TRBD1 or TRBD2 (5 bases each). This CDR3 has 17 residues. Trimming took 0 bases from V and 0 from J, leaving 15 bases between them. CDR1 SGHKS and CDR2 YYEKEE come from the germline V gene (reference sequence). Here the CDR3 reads CASSLGGLAGHQETQYF. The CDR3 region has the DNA TGTGCCAGCAGCTTGGGGGGCTTGGCGGGCCACCAAGAGACCCAGTACTTC.

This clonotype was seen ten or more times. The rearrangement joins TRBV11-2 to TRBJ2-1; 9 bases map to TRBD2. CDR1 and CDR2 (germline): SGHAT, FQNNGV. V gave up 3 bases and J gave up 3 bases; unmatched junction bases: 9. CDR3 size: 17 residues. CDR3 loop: CASSLVAGVGIYNEQFF. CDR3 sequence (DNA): TGTGCCAGCAGCTTGGTAGCGGGAGTTGGCATCTACAATGAGCAGTTCTTC. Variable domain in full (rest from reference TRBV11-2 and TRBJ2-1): EAGVAQSPRYKIIEKRQSVAFWCNPISGHATLYWYQQILGQGPKLLIQFQNNGVVDDSQLPKDRFSAERLKGVDSTLKIQPAKLEDSAVYLCASSLVAGVGIYNEQFFGPGTRLTVL.

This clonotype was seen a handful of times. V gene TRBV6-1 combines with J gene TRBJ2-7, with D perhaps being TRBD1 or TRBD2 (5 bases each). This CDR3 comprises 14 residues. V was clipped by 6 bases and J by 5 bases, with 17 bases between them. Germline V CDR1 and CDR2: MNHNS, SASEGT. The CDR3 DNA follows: TGTGCCAGCAGCCCATACGCTGGGGGACACGAGCAGTACGTC. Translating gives CASSPYAGGHEQYV.

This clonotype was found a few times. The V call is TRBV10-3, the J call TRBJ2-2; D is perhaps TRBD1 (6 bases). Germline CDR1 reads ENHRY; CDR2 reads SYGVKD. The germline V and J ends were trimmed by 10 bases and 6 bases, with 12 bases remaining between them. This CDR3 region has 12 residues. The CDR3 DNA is TGTGCCACGGCAGGGGTGGCCGGGGAGCTGTTTTTT. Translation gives CATAGVAGELFF.

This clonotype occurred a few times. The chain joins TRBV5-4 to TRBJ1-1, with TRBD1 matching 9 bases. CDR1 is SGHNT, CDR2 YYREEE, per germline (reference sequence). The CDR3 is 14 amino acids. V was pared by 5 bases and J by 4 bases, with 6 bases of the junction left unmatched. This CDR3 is CASRGTGLSTEAFF. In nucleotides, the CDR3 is TGTGCCAGCAGGGGGACAGGGCTTTCCACTGAAGCTTTCTTT. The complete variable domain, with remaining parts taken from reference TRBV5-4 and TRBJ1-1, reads ETGVTQSPTHLIKTRGQQVTLRCSSQSGHNTVSWYQQALGQGPQFIFQYYREEENGRGNFPPRFSGLQFPNYSSELNVNALELDDSALYLCASRGTGLSTEAFFGQGTRLTVV.

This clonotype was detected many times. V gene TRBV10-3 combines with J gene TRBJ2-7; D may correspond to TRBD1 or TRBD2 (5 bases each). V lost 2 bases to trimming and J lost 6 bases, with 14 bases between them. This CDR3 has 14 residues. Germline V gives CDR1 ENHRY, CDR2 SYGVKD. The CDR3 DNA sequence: TGTGCCATCAGTGAGAGGCAGGGCGGGCTCGAGCAGTACTTC. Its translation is CAISERQGGLEQYF.

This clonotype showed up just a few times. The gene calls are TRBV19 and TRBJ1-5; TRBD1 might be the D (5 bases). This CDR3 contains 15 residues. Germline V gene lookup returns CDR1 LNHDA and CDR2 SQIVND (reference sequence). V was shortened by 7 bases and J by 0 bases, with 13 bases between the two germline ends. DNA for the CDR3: TGTGCCAGTACCACTACCCAGGGTAGCAATCAGCCCCAGCATTTT. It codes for CASTTTQGSNQPQHF.

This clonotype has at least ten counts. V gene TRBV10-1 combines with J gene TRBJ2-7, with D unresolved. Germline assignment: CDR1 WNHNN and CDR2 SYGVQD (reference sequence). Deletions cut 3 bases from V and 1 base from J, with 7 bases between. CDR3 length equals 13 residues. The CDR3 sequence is CASSEGGSYEQYF. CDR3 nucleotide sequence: TGCGCCAGCAGTGAAGGCGGTTCCTACGAGCAGTACTTC.

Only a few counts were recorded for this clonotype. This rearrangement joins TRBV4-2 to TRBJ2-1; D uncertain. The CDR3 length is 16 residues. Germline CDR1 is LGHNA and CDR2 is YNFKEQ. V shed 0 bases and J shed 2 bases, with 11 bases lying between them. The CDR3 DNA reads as TGTGCCAGCAGCCAAGAAGTAAGCAAGGCCTACAATGAGCAGTTCTTC. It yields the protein CASSQEVSKAYNEQFF.

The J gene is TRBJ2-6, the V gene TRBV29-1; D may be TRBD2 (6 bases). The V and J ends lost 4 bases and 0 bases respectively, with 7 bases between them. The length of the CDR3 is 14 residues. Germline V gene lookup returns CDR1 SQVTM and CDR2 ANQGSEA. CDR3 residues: CSVVGGSGANVLTF. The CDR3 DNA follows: TGCAGCGTTGTGGGGGGCTCTGGGGCCAACGTCCTGACTTTC.

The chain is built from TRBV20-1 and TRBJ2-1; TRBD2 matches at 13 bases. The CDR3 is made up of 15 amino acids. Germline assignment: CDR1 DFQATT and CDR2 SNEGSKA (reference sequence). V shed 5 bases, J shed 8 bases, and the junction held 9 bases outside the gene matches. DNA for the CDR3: TGCAGTGCTGTTACACTAGCGGGAGGGGCGGATGAGCAGTTCTTC. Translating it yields CSAVTLAGGADEQFF.

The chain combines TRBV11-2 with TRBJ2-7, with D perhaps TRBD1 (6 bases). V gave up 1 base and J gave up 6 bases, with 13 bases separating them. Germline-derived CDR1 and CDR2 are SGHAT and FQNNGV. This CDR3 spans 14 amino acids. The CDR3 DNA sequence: TGTGCCAGCAGCTTAGCTTTGGGGGCGGGCGAGCAGTACGTC. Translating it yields CASSLALGAGEQYV.

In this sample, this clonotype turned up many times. In nucleotides, the CDR3 is TGTGCCACCAGTGATTTCAACAATGAGCAGTTCTTC. Its translation is CATSDFNNEQFF. The chain is built from TRBV24-1 and TRBJ2-1, with no clear D. The CDR3 runs 12 residues. Germline assignment: CDR1 KGHDR and CDR2 SFDVKD. Trimming removed 1 base at V and 5 bases at J, with 2 bases between.

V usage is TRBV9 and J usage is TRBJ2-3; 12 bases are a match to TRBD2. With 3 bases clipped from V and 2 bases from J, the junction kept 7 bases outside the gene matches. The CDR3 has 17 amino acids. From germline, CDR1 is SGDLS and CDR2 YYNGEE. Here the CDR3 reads CASSGRLAGDTTDTQYF. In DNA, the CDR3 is TGTGCCAGCAGCGGAAGACTAGCGGGGGACACCACAGATACGCAGTATTTT.

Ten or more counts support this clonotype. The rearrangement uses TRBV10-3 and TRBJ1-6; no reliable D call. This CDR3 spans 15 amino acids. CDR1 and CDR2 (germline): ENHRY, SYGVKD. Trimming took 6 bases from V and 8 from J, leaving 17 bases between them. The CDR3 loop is CAISSGGGIYSPLHF. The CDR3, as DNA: TGTGCCATCAGCTCCGGTGGAGGGATATATTCACCCCTCCACTTT.

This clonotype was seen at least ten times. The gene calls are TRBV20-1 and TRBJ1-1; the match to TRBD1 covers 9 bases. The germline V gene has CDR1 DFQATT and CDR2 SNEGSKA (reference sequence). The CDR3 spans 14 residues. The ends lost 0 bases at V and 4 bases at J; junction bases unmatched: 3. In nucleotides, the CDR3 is TGCAGTGCTAGAGATCAGGGACAGGGCACTGAAGCTTTCTTT. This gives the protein CSARDQGQGTEAFF.

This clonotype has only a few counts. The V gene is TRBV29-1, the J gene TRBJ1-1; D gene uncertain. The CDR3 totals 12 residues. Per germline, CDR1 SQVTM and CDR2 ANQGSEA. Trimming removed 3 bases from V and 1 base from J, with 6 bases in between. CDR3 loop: CSVDGKNTEAFF. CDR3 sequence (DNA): TGCAGCGTTGACGGAAAGAACACTGAAGCTTTCTTT.

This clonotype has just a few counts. This chain's CDR3 is CASSLIGRATDTQYF. The CDR3 nucleotides read TGTGCCAGCAGTTTAATCGGGAGGGCAACAGATACGCAGTATTTT. The V and J genes are TRBV12-3 or TRBV12-4 and TRBJ2-3, with TRBD2 matching over 8 bases. V shed 2 bases, J shed 3 bases, and the junction held 4 bases outside the gene matches. This CDR3 comprises 15 residues.

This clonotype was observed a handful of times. CDR3 loop: CATRDGAGDTGELFF. CDR3 in DNA: TGTGCCACCCGGGATGGGGCAGGAGACACCGGGGAGCTGTTTTTT. V is TRBV25-1 and J is TRBJ2-2; D tentatively reads TRBD1 or TRBD2 (5 bases each). Trimming took 10 bases from V and 3 from J, leaving 18 bases between them. CDR3 length equals 15 residues. From germline, CDR1 is MGHDK and CDR2 SYGVNS. Variable domain in full (rest from reference TRBV25-1 and TRBJ2-2): EADIYQTPRYLVIGTGKKITLECSQTMGHDKMYWYQQDPGMELHLIHYSYGVNSTEKGDLSSESTVSRIRTEHFPLTLESARPSHTSQYLCATRDGAGDTGELFFGEGSRLTVL.

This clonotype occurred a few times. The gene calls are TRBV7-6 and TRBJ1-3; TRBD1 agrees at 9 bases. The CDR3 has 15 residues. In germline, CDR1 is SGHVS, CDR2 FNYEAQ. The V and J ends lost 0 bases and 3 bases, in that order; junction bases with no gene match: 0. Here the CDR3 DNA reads TGTGCCAGCAGCTTAGCGGGACAGGGTGGAAACACCATATATTTT. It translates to CASSLAGQGGNTIYF.

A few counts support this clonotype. The DNA of the CDR3 is TGTGCCAGCAGTTACAGCGGGTTCACCGGGGAGCTGTTTTTT. It is translated as CASSYSGFTGELFF. The V call is TRBV6-5, the J call TRBJ2-2; possibly TRBD2 for D (6 bases). Trimming took 2 bases from V and 4 from J, leaving 8 bases between them. Germline values: CDR1 MNHEY, CDR2 SVGAGI. The CDR3 runs 14 residues.